This T cell receptor beta chain was found in a study of T cells in women clearing cervical HPV infection. Clones were sequenced by immunoSEQ multiplex PCR, and TCRdb holds only the in-frame ones, with some missing. This listing includes about 35,000 clones. The J segment lost 7 bases and the V segment lost 0 bases, leaving 6 bases of the junction unmatched. Germline loops: CDR1 SGHRS, CDR2 YFSETQ. The CDR3 has 15 amino acids. Points on this clone: From the germline J gene comes the end of the CDR3, since the read stops 3 residues before it.

This chain uses TRBV5-1 with TRBJ2-1, with 8 bases lining up with TRBD1. The sequence was obtained from a woman between 18 and 70 years old with a cervical HPV16 infection that either progressed to CIN3+ or cleared (not recorded which). The sample was blood buffy coat. The CDR3 DNA, read in part, is TGCGCCAGCAGCTTGGCGACAGGGGAGTTGAATGAG. Translated: CASSLATGELNE. The whole CDR3 sequence is CASSLATGELNEQFF.